This T cell receptor (beta chain) was sequenced during a study of blood T cell repertoires in COVID-19. As for the study in general: Acute and convalescent COVID-19 specimens originated in the United States, Italy and Spain. Sources were T cells, B-cell-depleted T cells, or PBMCs; the material itself was cDNA or gDNA.

TCRdb's table, derived via immunoSEQ multiplex PCR, lists solely in-frame clones and lacks some. Altogether roughly 50,000 clones are present, roughly 90% being singletons, with the ten largest covering approximately 15%. The CDR3 length is 14 residues. Per the germline V gene, CDR1 is SGHKS and CDR2 is YYEKEE (reference sequence). Trimming removed 4 bases from V and 1 base from J, with 11 bases in between. Sequenced material: peripheral blood. The sequence derives from a human donor with active COVID-19. The donor label of this sample is uncertain. The J gene is TRBJ2-5, the V gene TRBV5-5, with D possibly matching TRBD1 (5 bases). The CDR3 loop is CASSPWGGQETQYF. As DNA, the CDR3 is TGTGCCAGCAGCCCATGGGGCGGCCAAGAGACCCAGTACTTC.